The clone carrying this T cell receptor beta chain was found a few times. Its specificity is unknown. The data stem from a study of vaccination and CD4 T cells after COVID-19. About the research overall: Convalescent participants consisted of six males and four females, two being Hispanic. Researchers treated cells with overlapping spike peptides taken from SARS-CoV-2, HCoV-NL63, HCoV-OC43 and HCoV-229E.

Sequence data for DNA of cultured CD4+ T cells were generated by the Oncomine TCR Beta short-read assay. TCRdb re-called the PCR reads through MiXCR, storing one row per CDR3 protein. The sample yields about 7,100 distinct CDR3 sequences, about 66% seen once. This CDR3 spans 12 amino acids. Trimming cost V 6 bases and J 1 base, with 9 bases left between them. Germline values: CDR1 DFQATT, CDR2 SNEGSKA (reference sequence). Treatment indicated: roughly 10-day PBMC culture with coronavirus spike peptide pools or control peptides (ViraFEST assay). Two million PBMCs per well were cultured with approximately 10 IU/ml IL-2 and roughly 10 ug/ml peptide pools. The authors replaced half the medium with fresh IL-2 medium on days 3 and 7.

The V gene is TRBV20-1, the J gene TRBJ1-1; D call uncertain. The sample taken for sequencing was CD4+ T cells from blood, cultured in vitro. This sequence originates from a human donor who had recovered from COVID-19. The CDR3 reads CSASGGNTEAFF. CDR3 in DNA: TGCAGTGCGTCCGGAGGGAACACTGAAGCTTTCTTT.